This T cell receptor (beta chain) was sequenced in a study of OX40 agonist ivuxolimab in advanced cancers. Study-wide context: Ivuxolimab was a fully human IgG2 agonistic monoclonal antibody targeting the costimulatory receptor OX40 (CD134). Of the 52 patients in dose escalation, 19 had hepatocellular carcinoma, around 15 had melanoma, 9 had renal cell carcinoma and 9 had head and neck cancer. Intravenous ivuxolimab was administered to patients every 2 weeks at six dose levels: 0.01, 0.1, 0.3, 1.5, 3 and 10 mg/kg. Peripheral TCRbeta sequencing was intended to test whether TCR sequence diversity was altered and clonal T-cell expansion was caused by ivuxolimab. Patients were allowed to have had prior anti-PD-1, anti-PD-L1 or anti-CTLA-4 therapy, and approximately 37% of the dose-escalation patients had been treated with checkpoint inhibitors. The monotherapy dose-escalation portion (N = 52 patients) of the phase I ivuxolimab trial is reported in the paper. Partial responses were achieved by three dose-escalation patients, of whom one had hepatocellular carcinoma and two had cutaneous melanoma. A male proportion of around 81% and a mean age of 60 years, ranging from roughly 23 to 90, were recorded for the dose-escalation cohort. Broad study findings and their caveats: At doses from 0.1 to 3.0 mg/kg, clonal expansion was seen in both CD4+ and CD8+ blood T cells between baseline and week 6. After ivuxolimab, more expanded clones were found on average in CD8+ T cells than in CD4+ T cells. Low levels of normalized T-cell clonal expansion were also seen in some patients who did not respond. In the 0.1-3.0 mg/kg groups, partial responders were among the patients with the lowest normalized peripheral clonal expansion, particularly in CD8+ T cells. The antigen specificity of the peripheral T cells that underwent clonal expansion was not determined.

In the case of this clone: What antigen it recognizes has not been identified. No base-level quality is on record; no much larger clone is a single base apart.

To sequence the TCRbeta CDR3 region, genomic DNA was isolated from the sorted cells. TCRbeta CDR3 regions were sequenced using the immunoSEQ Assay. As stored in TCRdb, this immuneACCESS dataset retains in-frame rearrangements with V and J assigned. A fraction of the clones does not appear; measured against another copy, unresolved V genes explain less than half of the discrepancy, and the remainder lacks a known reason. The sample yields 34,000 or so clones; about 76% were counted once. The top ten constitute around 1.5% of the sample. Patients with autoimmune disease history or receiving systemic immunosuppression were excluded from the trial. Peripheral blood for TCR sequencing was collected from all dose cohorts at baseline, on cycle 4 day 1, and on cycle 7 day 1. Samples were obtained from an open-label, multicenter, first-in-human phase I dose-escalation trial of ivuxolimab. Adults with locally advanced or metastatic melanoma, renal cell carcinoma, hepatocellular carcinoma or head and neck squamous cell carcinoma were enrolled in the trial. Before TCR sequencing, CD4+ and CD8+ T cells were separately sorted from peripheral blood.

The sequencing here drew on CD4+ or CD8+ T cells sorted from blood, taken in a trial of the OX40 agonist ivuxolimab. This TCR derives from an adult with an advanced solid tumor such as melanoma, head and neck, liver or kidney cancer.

The CDR3 reads CASSQDRAGEGTQYF. The sequenced DNA: TGCGCCAGCAGCCAAGATCGCGCAGGGGAAGGGACCCAGTACTTC. The chain was built from TRBV4-3 and TRBJ2-5, with TRBD1 as a weak D call on 6 bases. The germline ends are 15 bases apart after V is trimmed by 0 bases and J by 7 bases. Via the germline V gene, CDR1 is LGHNA and CDR2 YSLEER. From its cysteine to its phenylalanine, the CDR3 spans 15 amino acids. This entry keeps only the CDR3 DNA: 45 bases, framed from base 1.